This TCR beta chain was recovered during a study of cytomegalovirus exposure and HLA in healthy donors. Study observations and caveats: The tendency of first-cohort TCR clusters to co-occur in the 110 or so validation repertoires emerged from a later analysis. Per published reports, the classifier diagnosed cytomegalovirus status with high specificity and sensitivity.

CDR3 length equals 13 residues. Germline-derived CDR1 and CDR2 are GTSNPN and SVGIG (reference sequence). J was trimmed by 6 bases and V by 8 bases; bases with no gene match: 11. Clones were sequenced by immunoSEQ multiplex PCR, and TCRdb holds only the in-frame ones, with some missing. The table has over 75,000 clones, approximately 91% seen once. A roughly 120-subject validation cohort, separate from the approximately 610-subject first cohort, supplied the donors. This clone appeared a few times. Its target is not known. This TCR came from a young man in good health and CMV-seronegative. The sample consisted of PBMCs. This chain connects TRBV30 to TRBJ1-2, with 8 bases lining up with TRBD1. CDR3 DNA sequence: TGTGCCGAGAGGACAGGGAGCCCTCATGGCTACACCTTC. Protein product: CAERTGSPHGYTF.